Each of the 23 T cell receptor beta chains below was sequenced from the same sample in a study of shared clonotypes between healthy human individuals. The method was immunoSEQ multiplex PCR; TCRdb's version includes in-frame clones alone and lacks a portion of them. The sample carries roughly 700,000 clones, roughly 70% recorded once. Material for sequencing was memory CD4+ T cells sorted from blood. The subset was: CD45RA-negative fraction. The receptors derive from a woman in her twenties or thirties in good health.

Concerning this clone: With a much larger clone just one base away, this may be a read error. Other DNA sequences in the same sample also yield this CDR3. V gene TRBV7-2 combines with J gene TRBJ1-5, with D unresolved. Germline V gene lookup returns CDR1 SGHTA and CDR2 FQGNSA. Trimming pared 1 base from V and 1 base from J, leaving 8 bases between. This CDR3 comprises 15 residues. The CDR3 coding sequence is TGTGCCAGCAGCTTAGACAGCTTAAGCAATCAGCCCCAGCATTTT. This translates into CASSLDSLSNQPQHF. The full variable domain, rest sourced from reference TRBV7-2 and TRBJ1-5, is GAGVSQSPSNKVTEKGKDVELRCDPISGHTALYWYRQSLGQGLEFLIYFQGNSAPDKSGLPSDRFSAERTGGSVSTLTIQRTQQEDSAVYLCASSLDSLSNQPQHFGDGTRLSIL.

The genes are TRBV28 and TRBJ2-7; D is undetermined. Deletions cut 3 bases from V and 4 bases from J, with 16 bases between. There are 15 residues in the CDR3. Germline CDR1 MDHEN, CDR2 SYDVKM. The chain's CDR3 is CASSLGISFAYEQYF. DNA for the CDR3: TGTGCCAGCAGTTTGGGGATCTCCTTCGCTTACGAGCAGTACTTC.

The genes are TRBV28 and TRBJ1-4; 8 bases line up with TRBD1. From germline, CDR1 is MDHEN and CDR2 SYDVKM. The CDR3 totals 16 residues. V gave up 6 bases and J gave up 4 bases; unmatched junction bases: 10. The CDR3 region is CASRPDGTGGNEKLFF. The DNA of the CDR3 is TGTGCCAGCAGACCCGACGGAACAGGGGGTAATGAAAAACTGTTTTTT.

The sample holds one count of this clone. J is TRBJ2-7 and V is TRBV4-1, with 13 positions matching TRBD2. This CDR3 contains 17 residues. Germline CDR1 and CDR2: MGHRA and YSYEKL. The V segment lost 3 bases and the J segment 0 bases; nucleotides outside the gene matches: 5. In nucleotides, the CDR3 is TGCGCCAGCAGCCAGGAACGGACTAGCGGGAGCTCCTACGAGCAGTACTTC. It encodes CASSQERTSGSSYEQYF.

This clone appeared once. The V call is TRBV25-1, the J call TRBJ1-5, with a tentative D call TRBD1 (5 bases). V was pared by 4 bases and J by 3 bases, with 16 bases between. CDR1 is MGHDK and CDR2 is SYGVNS in the germline V gene. This CDR3 spans 16 amino acids. The CDR3 coding sequence is TGTGCCAGCAGTGCGGGGGGGATAGGCCACAATCAGCCCCAGCATTTT. This sequence encodes CASSAGGIGHNQPQHF.

The chain links TRBV7-6 to TRBJ1-3; unclear D gene. From germline, CDR1 is SGHVS and CDR2 FNYEAQ. V dropped 5 bases and J dropped 2 bases, with 13 bases sitting between them. This CDR3 region has 15 residues. In DNA form, the CDR3 reads TGTGCCAGCAGCCCTCCCTGGGTGGCTGGAAACACCATATATTTT. It yields the protein CASSPPWVAGNTIYF. The complete variable domain, with remaining parts taken from reference TRBV7-6 and TRBJ1-3, reads GAGVSQSPRYKVTKRGQDVALRCDPISGHVSLYWYRQALGQGPEFLTYFNYEAQQDKSGLPNDRFSAERPEGSISTLTIQRTEQRDSAMYRCASSPPWVAGNTIYFGEGSWLTVV.

This chain's CDR3 is CASSFGDILSNQPQHF. In DNA form, the CDR3 reads TGTGCCAGCAGTTTCGGGGACATACTAAGCAATCAGCCCCAGCATTTT. The chain couples TRBV28 to TRBJ1-5, with a possible D match to TRBD1 (6 bases). Trimming cost V 3 bases and J 1 base, with 13 bases left between them. The CDR3 totals 16 residues. CDR1 and CDR2 (germline): MDHEN, SYDVKM.

J is TRBJ2-2 and V is TRBV7-9; 8 bases line up with TRBD2. This CDR3 has 16 amino acids. With 7 bases clipped from V and 2 bases from J, the junction kept 9 bases outside the gene matches. The germline V gene has CDR1 SEHNR and CDR2 FQNEAQ (reference sequence). For the CDR3, the DNA is TGTGCCAGCACCCGACGGGGGGGGTTAAACACCGGGGAGCTGTTTTTT. Encoded protein: CASTRRGGLNTGELFF.

Points on this clone: A much larger clone lies a single base off, so this may be a read error. This sample includes further DNA sequences coding for the same CDR3. This chain joins TRBV5-1 and TRBJ2-4; D possibly matches TRBD1 or TRBD2 (5 bases each). V shed 4 bases and J shed 0 bases, with 8 bases lying between them. CDR1 SGHRS and CDR2 YFSETQ come from the germline V gene. This CDR3 is built from 14 residues. CDR3 in DNA: TGCGCCAGCAGCCCCGGGACAGCCAAAAACATTCAGTACTTC. Translation gives CASSPGTAKNIQYF.

The gene calls are TRBV11-2 and TRBJ2-7; D gene ambiguous. Germline loops: CDR1 SGHAT, CDR2 FQNNGV. V dropped 0 bases and J dropped 0 bases, with 6 bases sitting between them. This CDR3 is 14 amino acids long. The CDR3 coding sequence is TGTGCCAGCAGCTTAGACGGCTACTCCTACGAGCAGTACTTC. Its protein product is CASSLDGYSYEQYF.

The V call is TRBV11-2, the J call TRBJ2-3; TRBD2 matches 11 bases. V trimming: 4 bases; J trimming: 3 bases; junction bases outside the gene matches: 6. Germline CDR1 is SGHAT and CDR2 is FQNNGV. The CDR3 totals 16 residues. The CDR3 DNA is TGTGCCAGCAGCTACCTACTAGCGGGAGTGACAGATACGCAGTATTTT. The encoded protein is CASSYLLAGVTDTQYF.

The chain carries TRBV6-5 and TRBJ1-5; the match to TRBD1 covers 8 bases. CDR3 length equals 15 residues. Germline values: CDR1 MNHEY, CDR2 SVGAGI. V shed 7 bases, J shed 2 bases, and the junction held 7 bases outside the gene matches. CDR3 nucleotide sequence: TGTGCCAGCAATCCCCAGGGACAGGGCAATCAGCCCCAGCATTTT. It codes for CASNPQGQGNQPQHF.

The chain links TRBV6-1 to TRBJ1-2; D gene uncertain. The germline V gene has CDR1 MNHNS and CDR2 SASEGT. The CDR3 spans 11 residues. V was cut by 5 bases and J by 8 bases, with 9 bases left in between. The CDR3 region is CASSFNDGYTF. The CDR3 DNA follows: TGTGCCAGCAGTTTTAATGACGGCTACACCTTC.

This chain links TRBV5-1 with TRBJ2-2; 9 bases are shared with TRBD2. Germline V gene data show CDR1 as SGHRS and CDR2 as YFSETQ. V shed 6 bases and J 3 bases; nucleotides not matched to a gene: 15. The CDR3 covers 18 residues. The CDR3, as DNA: TGCGCCAGCAACCCAACCAGGGCGGGAGGGCCAGACACCGGGGAGCTGTTTTTT. Protein product: CASNPTRAGGPDTGELFF.

The chain uses TRBV19 and TRBJ1-5; D might be TRBD1 (6 bases). CDR3 length: 16 amino acids. Germline V CDR1 and CDR2: LNHDA, SQIVND (reference sequence). The V and J ends lost 1 base and 4 bases respectively, with 14 bases between them. The CDR3 DNA reads as TGTGCCAGTAGTATAGGGGTACAGGGTAGGAATCAGCCCCAGCATTTT. Protein product: CASSIGVQGRNQPQHF.

This clone was seen only once. The chain combines TRBV2 with TRBJ2-1, with D possibly being TRBD1 (5 bases). Trimming shortened V by 6 bases and J by 1 base, and 13 bases separated the two germline ends. Germline V gene lookup returns CDR1 SNHLY and CDR2 FYNNEI. This CDR3 comprises 15 residues. The CDR3 region has the DNA TGTGCCAGCAGCGCGGACACCCAGTCCTACAATGAGCAGTTCTTC. It codes for CASSADTQSYNEQFF. Filled out from reference TRBV2 and TRBJ2-1, the complete variable domain reads EPEVTQTPSHQVTQMGQEVILRCVPISNHLYFYWYRQILGQKVEFLVSFYNNEISEKSEIFDDQFSVERPDGSNFTLKIRSTKLEDSAMYFCASSADTQSYNEQFFGPGTRLTVL.

V is TRBV15 and J is TRBJ1-2; D call uncertain. Trimming cost V 0 bases and J 4 bases, with 12 bases left between them. Germline CDR1 reads LNHNV; CDR2 reads YYDKDF (reference sequence). The CDR3 loop spans 15 amino acids. Here the CDR3 DNA reads TGTGCCACCAGCAGAGATGGGCCCAACCTCTATGGCTACACCTTC. Its protein product is CATSRDGPNLYGYTF.

This CDR3 reads CASSLHRLAGKWADTQYF. In DNA form, the CDR3 reads TGTGCCAGCAGCCTCCATCGACTAGCGGGAAAGTGGGCAGATACGCAGTATTTT. V and J are TRBV7-6 and TRBJ2-3, with 11 nucleotides matching TRBD2. V dropped 5 bases and J dropped 4; count of bases not matched to a gene: 14. CDR1 is SGHVS and CDR2 is FNYEAQ in the germline V gene. The CDR3 length is 18 residues.

The chain is built from TRBV27 and TRBJ2-2; 12 nucleotides align to TRBD2. CDR1 and CDR2 from the germline V gene are MNHEY and SMNVEV (reference sequence). Trimming removed 3 bases from V and 6 bases from J; junction bases left unmatched: 8. The CDR3 is 17 residues long. Here the CDR3 reads CASSFPHGTSGPGELFF. CDR3 sequence (DNA): TGTGCCAGCAGTTTCCCCCATGGGACTAGCGGGCCCGGGGAGCTGTTTTTT.

This clone has a handful of counts. This chain connects TRBV18 to TRBJ2-7; D remains ambiguous. CDR3 length equals 14 residues. Germline CDR1 and CDR2: KGHSH and LQKENI. V was clipped by 3 bases and J by 4 bases, with 13 bases between them. For the CDR3, the DNA is TGTGCCAGCTCACCTATGGACCCCTCTTACGAGCAGTACTTC. This translates into CASSPMDPSYEQYF.

This clone was seen more than once but under ten times. Other DNA sequences in this specimen translate into the identical CDR3. This chain links TRBV7-8 with TRBJ1-1; D gene uncertain. The V end was cut by 5 bases, the J end by 3 bases, with 10 bases between. Germline CDR1 is SGHVS and CDR2 is FQNEAQ. This CDR3 region has 13 residues. CDR3 DNA sequence: TGTGCCAGCAGCACCCAAAGGGACACTGAAGCTTTCTTT. This gives the protein CASSTQRDTEAFF.

The CDR3 DNA follows: TGCGCCAGCAGTCAACGTCGGACGGGAGGTGACACCGGGGAGCTGTTTTTT. Translation: CASSQRRTGGDTGELFF. The chain joins TRBV23-1 to TRBJ2-2; 7 bases match TRBD2. TRBV23-1 is sorted into the ORF group, with uncertain function. The CDR3 has 17 residues. Unmatched junction bases numbered 9, after V lost 2 bases and J lost 3 bases.

As for this clone: This likely stems from a read error, as it lies one base from a far larger clone. The chain carries TRBV7-9 and TRBJ2-5; D call uncertain. The tail of the sequence fits TRBJ2-7 better, so the J call may be wrong. Germline V gene lookup returns CDR1 SEHNR and CDR2 FQNEAQ (reference sequence). There are 12 residues in the CDR3. CDR3 nucleotide sequence: TGTGCCAGCAGCTTAAGCTCCTACGAGCAGTACTTC. It yields the protein CASSLSSYEQYF.